Detailed here is one TCR beta chain. Its cognate antigen is unknown. This entry belongs to a study of regulatory T cells in long-lasting Graves disease. Findings and limits, study-wide: Between persistent patients, around 2,900 public clonotypes were shared, exceeding the roughly 920 shared between new patients.

In germline, CDR1 is LNHDA, CDR2 SQIVND (reference sequence). This CDR3 is built from 14 residues. Trimming stripped 6 bases from V and 8 bases from J, with 16 bases between. The authors built TCR beta libraries using iRepertoire HTBI primers and Arm-PCR of CDR3 regions. TCRdb re-called the multiplex PCR reads with MiXCR, one entry per CDR3 protein. The sample yields hundreds of thousands of distinct CDR3 sequences, around 17% seen once. This sample's time point: newly diagnosed GD, antithyroid drugs for less than 3 months. RNA isolated from PBMCs was used to make the TCR library. This sample also appeared in a second study, on T cells in Graves' hyperthyroidism and ophthalmopathy.

The source is a woman younger than 45 with Graves disease. The sample was peripheral blood mononuclear cells (PBMCs), taken at new diagnosis, from a patient treated with antithyroid drugs. The chain links TRBV19 to TRBJ2-2; unclear D gene. The CDR3 sequence is CASSKLDSRGELFF. CDR3 DNA sequence: TGTGCCAGTAGCAAACTTGACTCGCGAGGGGAGCTGTTTTTT.